This T cell receptor beta chain is drawn from a study of blood T cell repertoires in COVID-19. Across the whole study: COVID-19 samples, acute and convalescent, were from the United States, Italy and Spain. The analysed material was cDNA or gDNA that came from T cells, B-cell-depleted T cells, or PBMCs.

In the authors' workflow: Using reference gene primer amplification, nucleated cell counts were estimated. Profiled with immunoSEQ multiplex PCR; TCRdb holds only in-frame clones, not every one. V and J calls and clone size are those listed in that table; D and trimming were worked out from the DNA. Among over 35,000 clones, around 85% were seen once, and the ten largest hold approximately 25%. V was pared by 4 bases and J by 7 bases, with 11 bases between. The germline V gene has CDR1 SGHRS and CDR2 YFSETQ. The CDR3 sequence is 13 residues long. This clone appeared a single time. The sequence was collected from a human donor with acute or convalescent COVID-19. The donor label of this sample is uncertain. J is TRBJ2-2 and V is TRBV5-1; the D gene is possibly TRBD2 (5 bases). The sequenced sample was peripheral blood. The CDR3 DNA is TGCGCCAGCAGCCCTCAGGAGGACGGGGAGCTGTTTTTT. Translated, it gives CASSPQEDGELFF.